Reported below is one T cell receptor beta chain. Antigen: not known. Primers: 60 Vbeta forward and 13 Jbeta reverse. Libraries were prepared by immunoSEQ multiplex PCR; TCRdb keeps only in-frame clonotypes and omits some of them. The profile shows 100,000 to 150,000 clones, 82% of them singletons. This record belongs to a study of cytomegalovirus exposure and HLA in healthy donors. The overall study: From HLA-typed donors, an early data release held tens of millions of unique TCRs. Study-wide points: Upon later analysis, TCR association rates were observed to vary by HLA locus, being highest for DRB1 and lowest for HLA-C. When a later analysis was performed, an Asian-associated ancestry cluster reportedly had fewer N-insertions than the approximately 600-donor mean.

This CDR3 comprises 16 residues. Looked up from germline, CDR1 is LGHNA and CDR2 is YNFKEQ. Material: PBMCs. V usage is TRBV4-2 and J usage is TRBJ2-5, with 10 bases lining up with TRBD2. The DNA end is a closer match to TRBJ2-7, so the J assignment may be wrong. The receptor was derived from a boy between 2 and 10 years old in good health and CMV-seronegative. CDR3 in DNA: TGTGCCAGCAGCCAAGATGGGGCTAGCGGGGGAAACGAGCAGTACTTC. Translating gives CASSQDGASGGNEQYF.